The clone carrying this TCR beta chain was seen ten or more times. Antigen unknown. This sample was taken from a study of early T cells in non-severe SARS-CoV-2 infection. Study outcomes and limitations: The study's VDJdb matching favored anti-spike CD8 responses and missed private and CD4 specificities.

TCRdb reprocessed the 5' RACE reads with MiXCR, giving one entry per CDR3 protein. The sample holds 35,000 to 45,000 distinct CDR3 sequences, about 5.3% seen once. V lost 5 bases, J lost 4 bases, and 19 bases lay in between. The CDR3 sequence is 16 residues long. In germline, CDR1 is SEHNR, CDR2 FQNEAQ (reference sequence). The chain uses TRBV7-9 and TRBJ2-3; TRBD1 or TRBD2 may be the D gene (5 bases each). This TCR derives from an adult who was a healthcare worker with PCR-confirmed SARS-CoV-2 infection or an uninfected control (not recorded which). Sample: whole blood. CDR3 nucleotide sequence: TGTGCCAGCAGCGCATTCCCGGGACGCCCGGCAGATACGCAGTATTTT. This gives the protein CASSAFPGRPADTQYF. The whole variable domain, remainder taken from reference TRBV7-9 and TRBJ2-3, is DTGVSQNPRHKITKRGQNVTFRCDPISEHNRLYWYRQTLGQGPEFLTYFQNEAQLEKSRLLSDRFSAERPKGSFSTLEIQRTEQGDSAMYLCASSAFPGRPADTQYFGPGTRLTVL.